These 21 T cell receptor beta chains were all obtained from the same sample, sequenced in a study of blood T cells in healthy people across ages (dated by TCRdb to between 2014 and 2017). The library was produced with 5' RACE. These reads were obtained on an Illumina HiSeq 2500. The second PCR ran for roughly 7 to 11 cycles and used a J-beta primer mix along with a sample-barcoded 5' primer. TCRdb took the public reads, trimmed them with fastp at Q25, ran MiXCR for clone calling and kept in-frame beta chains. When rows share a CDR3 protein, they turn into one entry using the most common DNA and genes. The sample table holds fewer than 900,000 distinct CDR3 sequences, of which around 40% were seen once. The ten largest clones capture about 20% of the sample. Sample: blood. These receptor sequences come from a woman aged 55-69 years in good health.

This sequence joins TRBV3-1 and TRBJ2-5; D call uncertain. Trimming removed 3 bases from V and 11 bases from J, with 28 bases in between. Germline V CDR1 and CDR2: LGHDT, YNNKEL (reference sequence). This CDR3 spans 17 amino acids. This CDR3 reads CASSQASSPNSYNEQYF. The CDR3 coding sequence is TGTGCCAGCAGCCAGGCAAGCTCCCCGAACTCCTACAATGAGCAGTACTTC.

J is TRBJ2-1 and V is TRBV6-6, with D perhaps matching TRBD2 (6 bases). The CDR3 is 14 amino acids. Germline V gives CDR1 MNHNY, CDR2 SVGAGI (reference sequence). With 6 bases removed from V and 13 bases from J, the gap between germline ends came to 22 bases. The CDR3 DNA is TGTGCCAGCAGCCCTGGTTGGGGGGAAGAGACCCAGTTCTTC. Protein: CASSPGWGEETQFF.

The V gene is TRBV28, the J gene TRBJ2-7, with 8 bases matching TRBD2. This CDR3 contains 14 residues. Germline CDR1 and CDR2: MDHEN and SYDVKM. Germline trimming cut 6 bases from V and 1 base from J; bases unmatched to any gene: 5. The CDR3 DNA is TGTGCCAGCAGCGGGACTAGGCTTTCCTACGAGCAGTACTTC. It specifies CASSGTRLSYEQYF.

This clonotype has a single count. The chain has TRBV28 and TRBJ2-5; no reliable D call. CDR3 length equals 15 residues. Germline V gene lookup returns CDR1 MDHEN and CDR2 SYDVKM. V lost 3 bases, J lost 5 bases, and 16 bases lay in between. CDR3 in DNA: TGTGCCAGCAGTTTCGAGATGGGCTACCGGGAGACCCAGTACTTC. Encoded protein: CASSFEMGYRETQYF.

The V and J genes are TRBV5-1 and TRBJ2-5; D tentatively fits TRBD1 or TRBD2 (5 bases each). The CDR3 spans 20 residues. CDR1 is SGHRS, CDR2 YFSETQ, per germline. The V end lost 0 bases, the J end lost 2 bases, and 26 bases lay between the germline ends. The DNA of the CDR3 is TGCGCCAGCAGCTTGGACTTGGGGGTCTTGGGGCCAGGGCGGCAAGAGACCCAGTACTTC. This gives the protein CASSLDLGVLGPGRQETQYF. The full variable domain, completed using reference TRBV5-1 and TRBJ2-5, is KAGVTQTPRYLIKTRGQQVTLSCSPISGHRSVSWYQQTPGQGLQFLFEYFSETQRNKGNFPGRFSGRQFSNSRSEMNVSTLELGDSALYLCASSLDLGVLGPGRQETQYFGPGTRLLVL.

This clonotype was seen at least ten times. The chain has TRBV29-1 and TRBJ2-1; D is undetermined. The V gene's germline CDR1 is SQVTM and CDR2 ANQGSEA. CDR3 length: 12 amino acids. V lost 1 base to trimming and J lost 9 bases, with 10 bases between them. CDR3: CSVEVGPREQFF. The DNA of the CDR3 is TGCAGCGTTGAAGTTGGGCCACGTGAGCAGTTCTTC.

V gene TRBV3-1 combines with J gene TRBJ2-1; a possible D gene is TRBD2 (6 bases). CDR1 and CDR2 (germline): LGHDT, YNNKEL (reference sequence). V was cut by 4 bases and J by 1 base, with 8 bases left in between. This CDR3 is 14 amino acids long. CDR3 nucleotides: TGTGCCAGCAGCCGCCGGGGGTCCTACAATGAGCAGTTCTTC. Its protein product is CASSRRGSYNEQFF.

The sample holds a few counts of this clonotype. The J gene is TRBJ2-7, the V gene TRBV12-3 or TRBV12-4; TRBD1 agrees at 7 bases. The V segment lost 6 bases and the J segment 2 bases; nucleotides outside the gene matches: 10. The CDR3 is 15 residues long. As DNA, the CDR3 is TGTGCCAGCAGCTACCCCGACAGGGACCCCTACGAGCAGTACTTC. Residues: CASSYPDRDPYEQYF.

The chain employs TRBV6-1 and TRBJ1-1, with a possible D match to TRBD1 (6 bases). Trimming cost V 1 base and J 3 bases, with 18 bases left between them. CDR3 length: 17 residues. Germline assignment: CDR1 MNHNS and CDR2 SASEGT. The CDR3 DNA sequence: TGTGCCAGCAGTGAAGAGGCAGGGGCGGTGGTGGACACTGAAGCTTTCTTT. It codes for CASSEEAGAVVDTEAFF.

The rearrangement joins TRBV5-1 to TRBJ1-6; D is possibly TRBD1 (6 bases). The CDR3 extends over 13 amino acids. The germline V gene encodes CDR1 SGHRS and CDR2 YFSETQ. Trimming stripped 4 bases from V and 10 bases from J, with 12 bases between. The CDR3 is CASSRGKESPLHF. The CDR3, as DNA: TGCGCCAGCAGCAGGGGGAAGGAATCACCCCTCCACTTT.

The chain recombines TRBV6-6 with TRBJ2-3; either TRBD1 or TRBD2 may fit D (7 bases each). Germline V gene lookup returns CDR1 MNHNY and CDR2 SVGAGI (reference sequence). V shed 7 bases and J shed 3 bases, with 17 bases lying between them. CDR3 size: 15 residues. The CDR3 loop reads CASNKGRGPTDTQYF. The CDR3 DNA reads TGTGCCAGCAATAAAGGGAGGGGGCCTACAGATACGCAGTATTTT.

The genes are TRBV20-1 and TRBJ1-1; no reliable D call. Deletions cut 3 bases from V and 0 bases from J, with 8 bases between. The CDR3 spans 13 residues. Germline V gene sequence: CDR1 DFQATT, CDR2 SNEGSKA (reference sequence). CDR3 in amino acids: CSASWMLNTEAFF. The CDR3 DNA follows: TGCAGTGCTAGTTGGATGTTGAACACTGAAGCTTTCTTT.

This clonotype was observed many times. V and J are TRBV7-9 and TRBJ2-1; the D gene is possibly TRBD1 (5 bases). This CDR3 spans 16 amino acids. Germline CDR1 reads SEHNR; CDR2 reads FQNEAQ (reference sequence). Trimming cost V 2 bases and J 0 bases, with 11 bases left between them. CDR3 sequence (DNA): TGTGCCAGCAGCTTATCAGGGATCAGCTCCTACAATGAGCAGTTCTTC. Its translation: CASSLSGISSYNEQFF. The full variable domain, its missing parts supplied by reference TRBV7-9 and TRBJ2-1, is DTGVSQNPRHKITKRGQNVTFRCDPISEHNRLYWYRQTLGQGPEFLTYFQNEAQLEKSRLLSDRFSAERPKGSFSTLEIQRTEQGDSAMYLCASSLSGISSYNEQFFGPGTRLTVL.

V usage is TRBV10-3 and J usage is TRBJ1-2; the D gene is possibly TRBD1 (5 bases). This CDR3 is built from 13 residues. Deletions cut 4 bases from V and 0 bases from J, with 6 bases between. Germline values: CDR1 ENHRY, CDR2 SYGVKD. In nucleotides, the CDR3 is TGTGCCATCAGTGGGGGGGCTAACTATGGCTACACCTTC. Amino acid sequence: CAISGGANYGYTF.

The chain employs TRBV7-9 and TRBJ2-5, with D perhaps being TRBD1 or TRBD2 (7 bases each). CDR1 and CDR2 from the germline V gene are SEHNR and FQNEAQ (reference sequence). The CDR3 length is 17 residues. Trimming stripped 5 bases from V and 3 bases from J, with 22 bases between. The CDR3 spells CASSLRLEQGREETQYF. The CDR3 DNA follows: TGTGCCAGCAGCCTCCGACTTGAACAGGGGAGGGAAGAGACCCAGTACTTC.

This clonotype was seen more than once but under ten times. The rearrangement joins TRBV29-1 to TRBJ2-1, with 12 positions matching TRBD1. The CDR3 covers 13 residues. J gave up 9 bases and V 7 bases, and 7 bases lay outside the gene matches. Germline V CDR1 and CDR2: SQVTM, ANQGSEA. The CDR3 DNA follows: TGCAGCGGAACCGGGACAGGGGGCGGTGAGCAGTTCTTC. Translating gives CSGTGTGGGEQFF.

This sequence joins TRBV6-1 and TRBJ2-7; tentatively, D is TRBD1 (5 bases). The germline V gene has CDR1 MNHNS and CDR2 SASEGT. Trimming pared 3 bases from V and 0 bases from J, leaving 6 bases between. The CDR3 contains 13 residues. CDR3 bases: TGTGCCAGCAGTGAGACAGTCTCCTACGAGCAGTACTTC. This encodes CASSETVSYEQYF.

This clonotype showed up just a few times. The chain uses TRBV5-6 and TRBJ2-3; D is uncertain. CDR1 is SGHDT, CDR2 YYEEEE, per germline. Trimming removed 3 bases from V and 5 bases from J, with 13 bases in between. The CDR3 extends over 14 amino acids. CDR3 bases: TGTGCCAGCAGCTCACTGGGTCCTGGAGATACGCAGTATTTT. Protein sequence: CASSSLGPGDTQYF.

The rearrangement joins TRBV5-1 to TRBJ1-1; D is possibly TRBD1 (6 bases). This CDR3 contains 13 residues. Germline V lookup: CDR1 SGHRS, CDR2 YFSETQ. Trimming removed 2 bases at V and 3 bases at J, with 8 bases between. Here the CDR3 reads CASSFGQYTEAFF. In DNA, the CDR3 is TGCGCCAGCAGCTTTGGACAGTACACTGAAGCTTTCTTT.

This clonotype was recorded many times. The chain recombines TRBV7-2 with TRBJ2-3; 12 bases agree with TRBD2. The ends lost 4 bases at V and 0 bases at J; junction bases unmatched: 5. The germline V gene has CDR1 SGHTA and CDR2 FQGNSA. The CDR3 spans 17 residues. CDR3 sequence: CASSSGLAGPSTDTQYF. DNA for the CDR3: TGTGCCAGCAGCTCCGGACTAGCGGGACCTAGCACAGATACGCAGTATTTT.

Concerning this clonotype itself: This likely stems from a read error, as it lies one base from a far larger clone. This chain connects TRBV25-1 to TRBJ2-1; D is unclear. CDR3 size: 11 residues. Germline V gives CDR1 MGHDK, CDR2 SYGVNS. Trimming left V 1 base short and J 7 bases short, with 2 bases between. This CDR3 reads CASSEFNEQFF. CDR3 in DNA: TGTGCCAGCAGTGAATTTAATGAGCAGTTCTTC.